The 15 T cell receptor beta chains presented below share a single source sample, sequenced in a study of CD8+ T cells in alopecia areata. The treatment was: oral pan-JAK inhibitor, 5-10 mg twice daily. RNA was extracted and reverse transcribed into cDNA as the sequencing template. Sequenced by immunoSEQ multiplex PCR; TCRdb stores in-frame clones only, minus some. The table records around 270,000 clones, roughly 60% of them present only once. This specimen consisted of CD4+ T cells sorted from blood, obtained at week 24, from a patient treated with tofacitinib. The receptors stem from a human donor with alopecia areata.

The chain links TRBV10-3 to TRBJ2-6, with D perhaps given as TRBD1 or TRBD2 (5 bases each). V lost 3 bases and J 2 bases, leaving 11 bases between the germline ends. Germline V gene sequence: CDR1 ENHRY, CDR2 SYGVKD. This CDR3 has 16 residues. In nucleotides, the CDR3 is TGTGCCATCAGTGATGCGGGCAGGGCTGGGGCCAACGTCCTGACTTTC. Encoded protein: CAISDAGRAGANVLTF.

The gene calls are TRBV5-4 and TRBJ1-1, with D tentatively TRBD1 (5 bases). This CDR3 has 14 amino acids. V lost 5 bases and J lost 0, with 11 bases in between. CDR1 and CDR2 from the germline V gene are SGHNT and YYREEE (reference sequence). CDR3 DNA: TGTGCCAGCAGGGCAGGGTCCCTGAACACTGAAGCTTTCTTT. Its translation is CASRAGSLNTEAFF. Filled out from reference TRBV5-4 and TRBJ1-1, the complete variable domain reads ETGVTQSPTHLIKTRGQQVTLRCSSQSGHNTVSWYQQALGQGPQFIFQYYREEENGRGNFPPRFSGLQFPNYSSELNVNALELDDSALYLCASRAGSLNTEAFFGQGTRLTVV.

This clone has just a few counts. The V and J genes are TRBV7-9 and TRBJ2-1; D is unclear. CDR3 length: 11 residues. The V and J ends lost 1 base and 10 bases respectively, with 5 bases between them. Germline V gene sequence: CDR1 SEHNR, CDR2 FQNEAQ (reference sequence). Here the CDR3 DNA reads TGTGCCAGCAGCTTAGAGTACGAGCAGTTCTTC. Translating gives CASSLEYEQFF.

The chain couples TRBV6-1 to TRBJ1-1, with D unresolved. The CDR3 runs 12 residues. The germline V gene has CDR1 MNHNS and CDR2 SASEGT. Trimming took off 4 bases at V and 3 bases at J, with 6 bases between the two ends. CDR3 amino acids: CASSGTYTEAFF. The CDR3 coding sequence is TGTGCCAGCAGTGGGACCTACACTGAAGCTTTCTTT.

The chain's CDR3 is CASSFTPFRGGNEQFF. CDR3 sequence (DNA): TGTGCCAGCAGTTTCACCCCGTTCCGCGGGGGGAATGAGCAGTTCTTC. The V and J genes are TRBV27 and TRBJ2-1, with 8 bases identical to TRBD2. V was clipped by 3 bases and J by 7 bases; unmatched bases: 11. Germline V gene data show CDR1 as MNHEY and CDR2 as SMNVEV (reference sequence). The CDR3 has 16 residues.

The chain uses TRBV4-1 and TRBJ2-5; D uncertain. From germline, CDR1 is MGHRA and CDR2 YSYEKL. This CDR3 is 14 amino acids long. The V and J ends lost 3 bases and 2 bases respectively, with 10 bases between them. CDR3 DNA sequence: TGCGCCAGCAGCCAGACGACGGCTCAAGAGACCCAGTACTTC. This sequence encodes CASSQTTAQETQYF.

This chain uses TRBV4-3 with TRBJ1-5; D perhaps matches TRBD1 (5 bases). Germline values: CDR1 LGHNA, CDR2 YSLEER. V was trimmed by 0 bases and J by 2 bases, leaving 5 bases between them. The CDR3 contains 14 residues. CDR3 protein: CASSQDRGNQPQHF. DNA of the CDR3: TGCGCCAGCAGCCAAGACAGGGGCAATCAGCCCCAGCATTTT.

The chain couples TRBV4-1 to TRBJ2-6; 11 bases align to TRBD1. Losses at the gene ends were 0 bases for V and 4 bases for J; bases not matched to a gene: 5. There are 18 residues in the CDR3. Germline CDR1 and CDR2: MGHRA and YSYEKL. The CDR3 nucleotides read TGCGCCAGCAGCCAAGAAAGGACAGGGGGCGCCGGGGCCAACGTCCTGACTTTC. It yields the protein CASSQERTGGAGANVLTF.

The chain couples TRBV7-9 to TRBJ1-1; tentative D call: TRBD1 (6 bases). Germline-derived CDR1 and CDR2 are SEHNR and FQNEAQ (reference sequence). The CDR3 contains 16 residues. The V end was cut by 0 bases, the J end by 1 base, with 12 bases between. CDR3 in DNA: TGTGCCAGCAGCTTAGCGGTCGGGGGCGGGAACACTGAAGCTTTCTTT. Translated: CASSLAVGGGNTEAFF. Using reference TRBV7-9 and TRBJ1-1 for the parts outside the CDR3, the full variable domain is DTGVSQNPRHKITKRGQNVTFRCDPISEHNRLYWYRQTLGQGPEFLTYFQNEAQLEKSRLLSDRFSAERPKGSFSTLEIQRTEQGDSAMYLCASSLAVGGGNTEAFFGQGTRLTVV.

The chain links TRBV15 to TRBJ2-7, with a possible D match to TRBD2 (6 bases). Trimming left V 4 bases short and J 3 bases short, with 19 bases between. Germline CDR1 and CDR2: LNHNV and YYDKDF (reference sequence). This CDR3 is built from 16 residues. CDR3 in amino acids: CATSTGGSSRGYEQYF. CDR3 DNA sequence: TGTGCCACCAGCACAGGAGGGAGTAGCCGTGGCTACGAGCAGTACTTC. Complete variable domain (other parts from reference TRBV15 and TRBJ2-7): DAMVIQNPRYQVTQFGKPVTLSCSQTLNHNVMYWYQQKSSQAPKLLFHYYDKDFNNEADTPDNFQSRRPNTSFCFLDIRSPGLGDTAMYLCATSTGGSSRGYEQYFGPGTRLTVT.

V usage is TRBV14 and J usage is TRBJ1-1; TRBD1 is a possible D gene (6 bases). The V and J ends lost 1 base and 1 base respectively, with 19 bases between them. CDR3 length: 18 amino acids. Germline CDR1 and CDR2: SGHDN and FVKESK. The CDR3 protein is CASSQGWTLKQGNTEAFF. DNA of the CDR3: TGTGCCAGCAGCCAAGGCTGGACATTAAAACAGGGGAACACTGAAGCTTTCTTT.

The V gene is TRBV30, the J gene TRBJ1-2; D is ambiguous. V was cut by 0 bases and J by 7 bases, with 6 bases left in between. CDR3 length: 11 amino acids. Germline CDR1 reads GTSNPN; CDR2 reads SVGIG (reference sequence). CDR3 DNA sequence: TGTGCCTGGAGTGTACGGGGTGGCTACACCTTC. Translating gives CAWSVRGGYTF.

This chain uses TRBV5-1 with TRBJ2-3, with TRBD1 identical over 8 bases. With V trimmed by 0 bases and J by 3 bases, 3 bases remained unmatched. Germline V gives CDR1 SGHRS, CDR2 YFSETQ. This CDR3 region has 15 residues. Here the CDR3 DNA reads TGCGCCAGCAGCTTGGATACAGGGGGAACAGATACGCAGTATTTT. It translates to CASSLDTGGTDTQYF.

The chain carries TRBV9 and TRBJ1-2; TRBD1 agrees at 7 bases. Germline V gene data show CDR1 as SGDLS and CDR2 as YYNGEE. This CDR3 is 14 amino acids long. The ends lost 4 bases at V and 2 bases at J; junction bases unmatched: 5. The CDR3 loop reads CASSPTGENYGYTF. Here the CDR3 DNA reads TGTGCCAGCAGCCCTACAGGGGAAAACTATGGCTACACCTTC.

This clone has more than one count but fewer than ten. This chain uses TRBV6-1 with TRBJ2-5, with D unresolved. The germline gives CDR1 MNHNS, CDR2 SASEGT. This CDR3 comprises 12 residues. The ends were cut back, 4 bases at V and 7 bases at J, with 10 bases in the middle. CDR3 nucleotide sequence: TGTGCCAGCAGTGCGCCCCCCGGGACCCAGTACTTC. Residues: CASSAPPGTQYF.